The following is a T cell receptor beta chain sequence with its context. Per the original methods: By means of reference gene primer amplification, nucleated cell counts were estimated. Repertoires were generated with immunoSEQ multiplex PCR, while TCRdb's copy carries only in-frame clones and drops some. Clone size and the V and J calls come from that table; the DNA yielded D and trimming. The sample has about 15,000 clones, around 82% seen once. Germline CDR1 and CDR2: LGHNA and YNFKEQ. The CDR3 length is 22 residues. Unmatched junction bases numbered 16, after V lost 0 bases and J lost 0 bases. This record belongs to a study of blood T cell repertoires in COVID-19. Study as a whole: Acute-phase and convalescent COVID-19 samples originated in the United States, Italy and Spain. The cDNA or gDNA used as material had been derived from T cells, B-cell-depleted T cells, or PBMCs.

The receptor was derived from a human donor in a cohort sampled during active COVID-19. The chain employs TRBV4-2 and TRBJ1-4, with 10 bases fitting TRBD1. Material for sequencing was peripheral blood. The CDR3 sequence is CASSQDIGFRQGARATNEKLFF. CDR3 sequence (DNA): TGTGCCAGCAGCCAAGATATTGGGTTTAGACAGGGGGCGCGTGCAACTAATGAAAAACTGTTTTTT.